This TCR beta chain was found in a study of T cells in Graves' hyperthyroidism and ophthalmopathy. Findings and caveats of the study: The model made its ophthalmopathy prediction, and onset followed a median approximately 6.5 months later. Also found in blood were most expanded thyroid clonotypes above 0.001.

From RNA transcripts, TCR beta CDR3 regions were amplified. The TCR CDR3 was amplified in a first-round RT-PCR using the HTBI primer set. TCRdb used MiXCR to reprocess the multiplex PCR reads, holding one entry per CDR3 protein. The sample includes 340,000 or so distinct CDR3 sequences, roughly 18% of them seen just once. Absence of ophthalmopathy progression within 18 months defined stable Graves' hyperthyroidism. Exclusion of a patient resulted from uncontrolled infection, other autoimmune disease, pregnancy or lactation. Note on this clonotype: Its antigen is currently unknown.

This TCR was sampled from a woman between 45 and 65 years old with Graves' hyperthyroidism. Sequences were obtained from blood.

The CDR3, as DNA: TGCGCCAGCAGCTTGGCCGGGACTAGCGGGGGTGGGACCCAGTACTTC. It codes for CASSLAGTSGGGTQYF. This chain connects TRBV5-1 to TRBJ2-5, with 14 bases aligning to TRBD2. The germline V gene has CDR1 SGHRS and CDR2 YFSETQ. The CDR3 is made up of 16 amino acids. With 0 bases clipped from V and 7 bases from J, the junction kept 5 bases outside the gene matches.